Listed here are 28 T cell receptor beta chains from one sample, sequenced in a study of CD8+CD57+ T cells in acquired aplastic anemia. According to the study, genomic DNA was the template for TCR beta VDJ and CDR3 profiling. TCRdb analysed the reads with MiXCR anew, one entry per CDR3 protein. The sample holds under 350,000 distinct CDR3 sequences, 50% to 70% seen once. Sequencing was carried out using sorted CD4+, CD8+, or CD8+CD57+ T cells (not recorded which) from PBMCs. These receptor sequences come from a human donor with severe aplastic anemia or a healthy control (not recorded which).

This clonotype was found many times. The chain is built from TRBV5-6 and TRBJ1-2; D remains ambiguous. The CDR3 runs 14 residues. V lost 0 bases to trimming and J lost 2 bases, with 8 bases between them. Germline V gives CDR1 SGHDT, CDR2 YYEEEE. The CDR3 region has the DNA TGTGCCAGCAGCTTGGTCGCCAACAACTATGGCTACACCTTC. It is translated as CASSLVANNYGYTF. Complete variable domain (other parts from reference TRBV5-6 and TRBJ1-2): DAGVTQSPTHLIKTRGQQVTLRCSPKSGHDTVSWYQQALGQGPQFIFQYYEEEERQRGNFPDRFSGHQFPNYSSELNVNALLLGDSALYLCASSLVANNYGYTFGSGTRLTVV.

This clonotype was counted at least ten times. The chain employs TRBV14 and TRBJ2-7; 9 positions agree with TRBD2. V gave up 8 bases and J gave up 6 bases; unmatched junction bases: 14. The CDR3 sequence is 15 residues long. CDR1 is SGHDN, CDR2 FVKESK, per germline. CDR3 bases: TGTGCCAGCTCGACCCTAAGGCGGGGGGGCGCCGAGCAGTACTTC. It specifies CASSTLRRGGAEQYF.

This clonotype was seen at least ten times. V gene TRBV7-3 combines with J gene TRBJ1-1, with D possibly being TRBD1 (6 bases). Germline V lookup: CDR1 SGHTA, CDR2 FQGTGA. V was clipped by 5 bases and J by 5 bases, with 18 bases between them. The CDR3 runs to 15 residues. CDR3 protein: CASSRGGGPETEAFF. The CDR3 bases are TGTGCCAGCAGCAGAGGGGGGGGGCCGGAGACTGAAGCTTTCTTT.

CDR3 nucleotide sequence: TGTGCCAGCAGTCTTACTAGCGGGGTGATGGATACGCAGTATTTT. It translates to CASSLTSGVMDTQYF. The chain recombines TRBV7-2 with TRBJ2-3, with 10 bases fitting TRBD2. CDR1 SGHTA and CDR2 FQGNSA come from the germline V gene. This CDR3 is built from 15 residues. Trimming at V came to 6 bases and at J to 6 bases, leaving 9 bases not matched to a gene.

In regard to this clonotype: The conserved closing phenylalanine or tryptophan is absent in this CDR3, likely reflecting a read error. The genes are TRBV12-3 or TRBV12-4 and TRBJ1-4; 7 bases line up with TRBD1. This CDR3 region has 15 residues. CDR3 loop: CASSPKTGPNVKLFS. In DNA, the CDR3 is TGTGCCAGCAGTCCGAAGACAGGGCCTAATGTAAAACTGTTTTCT.

This clonotype was found many times. The chain couples TRBV4-2 to TRBJ2-6; D might be TRBD2 (5 bases). Trimming took off 4 bases at V and 0 bases at J, with 10 bases between the two ends. Germline lookup yields CDR1 LGHNA and CDR2 YNFKEQ. The CDR3 consists of 16 residues. The CDR3 DNA sequence: TGTGCCAGCAGCCCCCGCGGAGGCTCTGGGGCCAACGTCCTGACTTTC. This translates into CASSPRGGSGANVLTF.

The sample holds a few counts of this clonotype. The rearrangement joins TRBV10-2 to TRBJ2-7; TRBD2 aligns across 7 bases. J gave up 3 bases and V 4 bases, and 3 bases lay outside the gene matches. CDR3 length equals 13 residues. Germline V CDR1 and CDR2: WSHSY, SAAADI. The CDR3 spells CASSVASGYEQYF. In DNA form, the CDR3 reads TGCGCCAGCAGTGTTGCTAGCGGCTACGAGCAGTACTTC.

At least ten counts were recorded for this clonotype. The CDR3 spells CASSSFPARNSYEQYF. The CDR3 nucleotides read TGTGCCAGCAGCTCCTTCCCGGCACGTAATTCCTACGAGCAGTACTTC. This chain joins TRBV12-3 or TRBV12-4 and TRBJ2-7; unclear D gene. The CDR3 runs to 16 residues. Trimming shortened V by 6 bases and J by 1 base, and 19 bases separated the two germline ends.

Concerning this clonotype: Since no conserved phenylalanine or tryptophan closes the CDR3, a read error is the likely cause. V is TRBV7-8 and J is TRBJ1-6; 10 bases are a match to TRBD1. J was trimmed by 13 bases and V by 2 bases; bases with no gene match: 20. The V gene's germline CDR1 is SGHVS and CDR2 FQNEAQ. The CDR3 is 19 residues long. The CDR3: CASSLRMGQGQYSNQPLHL. Here the CDR3 DNA reads TGTGCCAGCAGCTTAAGAATGGGACAGGGGCAATATAGCAATCAGCCCCTCCACCTT.

This clonotype has only a few counts. V and J are TRBV24-1 and TRBJ1-2; 7 nucleotides line up with TRBD1. Germline V CDR1 and CDR2: KGHDR, SFDVKD. V lost 7 bases to trimming and J lost 8 bases; unmatched junction nucleotides: 6. The CDR3 loop spans 12 amino acids. The CDR3 spells CATSPTGNGYTF. The CDR3 nucleotides are TGTGCCACCAGCCCGACAGGGAACGGCTACACCTTC.

For this clonotype: Because the CDR3 is missing its conserved closing phenylalanine or tryptophan, this is likely a read error. The chain joins TRBV7-7 to TRBJ2-5, with D perhaps matching TRBD1 (6 bases). The length of the CDR3 is 13 residues. Germline V CDR1 and CDR2: SSHAT, FNYEAQ (reference sequence). Trimming cost V 8 bases and J 2 bases, with 12 bases left between them. Here the CDR3 reads CASSPGAQETQYS. DNA of the CDR3: TGTGCCAGCTCACCAGGGGCTCAAGAGACCCAGTACTCC.

The rearrangement joins TRBV25-1 to TRBJ1-5; D may be TRBD1 (6 bases). V was pared by 5 bases and J by 9 bases, with 26 bases between. The CDR3 consists of 17 residues. Germline values: CDR1 MGHDK, CDR2 SYGVNS. The CDR3 DNA is TGTGCCAGCAGTCCAGCCATCTGGGACACCCGGGATCCGCCCCAGCATTTT. Translation gives CASSPAIWDTRDPPQHF.

This clonotype was found a few times. This CDR3 is missing its conserved last phenylalanine or tryptophan, likely due to a read error. The limits of the CDR3 on the DNA are not certain, so only TCRdb's listed CDR3 is given. The V call is TRBV25-1, the J call TRBJ2-7; TRBD1, as called in the table, went unchecked against the DNA. Germline assignment: CDR1 MGHDK and CDR2 SYGVNS. The CDR3 comprises 9 residues, both ends counted. CDR3 region: CASSRQGAN.

The chain couples TRBV10-3 to TRBJ1-2, with D possibly TRBD1 on 5 matching bases. Germline CDR1 and CDR2: ENHRY and SYGVKD. This CDR3 spans 13 amino acids. The V and J ends lost 3 bases and 4 bases respectively, with 9 bases between them. This chain's CDR3 is CAISDATVYGYTF. The CDR3 nucleotides are TGTGCCATCAGTGATGCGACAGTCTATGGCTACACCTTC.

This clonotype was seen repeatedly, ten times or more. The CDR3 sequence is CATSSTAESTYEQYF. CDR3 sequence (DNA): TGTGCCACCAGTTCTACAGCCGAGAGTACCTACGAGCAGTACTTC. The V and J genes are TRBV24-1 and TRBJ2-7; D gene ambiguous. The V gene's germline CDR1 is KGHDR and CDR2 SFDVKD. V shed 6 bases and J shed 2 bases, with 16 bases lying between them. The CDR3 contains 15 residues.

CDR3 DNA: TGTGCCACCCGGCGGACAGCTGGGAATGAAAAACTGTTTTTT. Protein product: CATRRTAGNEKLFF. V gene TRBV19 combines with J gene TRBJ1-4; possible D gene TRBD1, 6 bases. The CDR3 length is 14 residues. Between the trimmed V and J ends, which lost 10 bases and 5 bases, there was a span of 17 bases. The germline gives CDR1 LNHDA, CDR2 SQIVND (reference sequence).

This clonotype was seen a few times. The genes are TRBV15 and TRBJ1-1; D is unresolved. V lost 1 base to trimming and J lost 1 base, with 10 bases between them. The germline V gene encodes CDR1 LNHNV and CDR2 YYDKDF (reference sequence). The CDR3 consists of 15 residues. The CDR3 DNA reads TGTGCCACCAGCAGAGGCTCCACCCCGAACACTGAAGCTTTCTTT. Protein sequence: CATSRGSTPNTEAFF.

J is TRBJ2-7 and V is TRBV5-5; TRBD1 matches 8 bases. Germline V lookup: CDR1 SGHKS, CDR2 YYEKEE (reference sequence). V lost 4 bases to trimming and J lost 3 bases; unmatched junction nucleotides: 9. CDR3 length equals 15 residues. As DNA, the CDR3 is TGTGCCAGCAGCGAAACGACAGGGGTGTTCTACGAGCAGTACTTC. This sequence encodes CASSETTGVFYEQYF. Full variable domain (missing parts from reference TRBV5-5 and TRBJ2-7): DAGVTQSPTHLIKTRGQQVTLRCSPISGHKSVSWYQQVLGQGPQFIFQYYEKEERGRGNFPDRFSARQFPNYSSELNVNALLLGDSALYLCASSETTGVFYEQYFGPGTRLTVT.

The table lists this clonotype with many counts. The chain uses TRBV5-1 and TRBJ2-1; 9 positions agree with TRBD2. In germline, CDR1 is SGHRS, CDR2 YFSETQ. The CDR3 extends over 17 amino acids. With V trimmed by 6 bases and J by 0 bases, 10 bases remained unmatched. CDR3 sequence (DNA): TGCGCCAGCACAGTGGGGCTAGCGGGGAGCTCCTACAATGAGCAGTTCTTC. It specifies CASTVGLAGSSYNEQFF.

This clonotype occurred once. The chain is built from TRBV24-1 and TRBJ1-3, with 7 bases identical to TRBD1. From germline, CDR1 is KGHDR and CDR2 SFDVKD. With 10 bases clipped from V and 2 bases from J, the junction kept 1 base outside the gene matches. The CDR3 has 12 residues. CDR3 loop: CATQGPGNTIYF. DNA of the CDR3: TGTGCCACACAGGGGCCTGGAAACACCATATATTTT.

This sequence joins TRBV7-6 and TRBJ2-7, with 7 bases fitting TRBD1. Unmatched junction bases numbered 3, after V lost 4 bases and J lost 3 bases. CDR1 and CDR2 from the germline V gene are SGHVS and FNYEAQ. The CDR3 covers 13 residues. The CDR3: CASSSQGLYEQYF. CDR3 bases: TGTGCCAGCAGCTCACAGGGGCTCTACGAGCAGTACTTC. Combining the CDR3 with reference TRBV7-6 and TRBJ2-7 gives the whole variable domain GAGVSQSPRYKVTKRGQDVALRCDPISGHVSLYWYRQALGQGPEFLTYFNYEAQQDKSGLPNDRFSAERPEGSISTLTIQRTEQRDSAMYRCASSSQGLYEQYFGPGTRLTVT.

This clonotype appeared many times. The chain links TRBV6-6 to TRBJ1-1; 8 positions agree with TRBD1. The junction had 5 bases not matched to a gene; V was cut back by 5 bases and J by 9 bases. The CDR3 totals 12 residues. Germline CDR1 is MNHNY and CDR2 is SVGAGI (reference sequence). This CDR3 reads CASSPRTGKAFF. DNA for the CDR3: TGTGCCAGCAGTCCCCGGACAGGGAAAGCTTTCTTT.

The chain joins TRBV12-3 or TRBV12-4 to TRBJ2-6; D is undetermined. Trimming shortened V by 6 bases and J by 6 bases, and 9 bases separated the two germline ends. The CDR3 runs to 13 residues. CDR3 protein: CASRLTLANVLTF. The DNA for the CDR3 is TGTGCCAGCAGATTGACCTTGGCCAACGTCCTGACTTTC.

The rearrangement uses TRBV10-1 and TRBJ2-3; the D is unclear. With 6 bases removed from V and 2 bases from J, the gap between germline ends came to 12 bases. Looked up from germline, CDR1 is WNHNN and CDR2 is SYGVQD (reference sequence). CDR3 length equals 14 residues. This CDR3 reads CASSFLENTDTQYF. In DNA, the CDR3 is TGCGCCAGCAGCTTTCTCGAAAACACAGATACGCAGTATTTT.

The chain combines TRBV5-6 with TRBJ1-6, with D perhaps TRBD1 (5 bases). From germline, CDR1 is SGHDT and CDR2 YYEEEE. This CDR3 comprises 11 residues. Trimming pared 2 bases from V and 12 bases from J, leaving 6 bases between. The CDR3 nucleotides are TGTGCCAGCAGCTTTGGGGGACCCCTCCACTTT. Amino acids: CASSFGGPLHF.

The CDR3 loop is CASSLTIGELFF. The CDR3 nucleotides read TGTGCCAGCAGCCTTACAATCGGGGAGCTGTTTTTT. This sequence joins TRBV7-2 and TRBJ2-2; D is undetermined. V lost 5 bases to trimming and J lost 7 bases, with 8 bases between them. This CDR3 region has 12 residues. Per the germline V gene, CDR1 is SGHTA and CDR2 is FQGNSA.

This rearrangement joins TRBV15 to TRBJ1-6; D call uncertain. The CDR3 totals 16 residues. The ends were cut back, 3 bases at V and 7 bases at J, with 16 bases in the middle. The V gene's germline CDR1 is LNHNV and CDR2 YYDKDF (reference sequence). CDR3 protein: CATSSFTGFTNSPLHF. The CDR3 DNA sequence: TGTGCCACCAGCAGCTTCACGGGTTTCACCAATTCACCCCTCCACTTT. Supplemented by reference TRBV15 and TRBJ1-6, the full variable domain reads DAMVIQNPRYQVTQFGKPVTLSCSQTLNHNVMYWYQQKSSQAPKLLFHYYDKDFNNEADTPDNFQSRRPNTSFCFLDIRSPGLGDTAMYLCATSSFTGFTNSPLHFGNGTRLTVT.

This clonotype was detected many times. The chain carries TRBV5-8 and TRBJ2-7, with 9 bases aligning to TRBD1. Germline-derived CDR1 and CDR2 are SGHTS and YDEGEE. This CDR3 is 16 amino acids long. Trimming removed 3 bases from V and 0 bases from J; junction bases left unmatched: 7. The CDR3 here is CASSYYGTGYSYEQYF. The CDR3 nucleotides are TGTGCCAGCAGCTACTATGGGACAGGGTACTCCTACGAGCAGTACTTC.